This T cell receptor (beta chain) was obtained from a study of blood T cells in healthy people across ages. Sample-barcoded 5' priming and a J-beta primer mix drove a second PCR of roughly 6 to 12 cycles. Sequencing recovered at least 3 million CDR3-containing paired-end reads from each sample. One entry per CDR3 protein results from TCRdb running MiXCR on the 5' RACE reads. The table has around 1,000,000 distinct CDR3 sequences, almost 25% seen once. The trim removed 3 bases at V and 4 bases at J, leaving 14 bases unmatched. This CDR3 has 17 residues. Per the germline V gene, CDR1 is LGHDT and CDR2 is YNNKEL (reference sequence). These data were also filed under a second study, of T cells of mothers and their children.

Sequencing input: blood. The TCR comes from a girl aged 2 to 9 in good health. The chain combines TRBV3-1 with TRBJ1-2; 7 bases line up with TRBD1. CDR3 bases: TGTGCCAGCAGCCAGAAGGCGACAGGGAGGGGTTTCTATGGCTACACCTTC. Amino acid sequence: CASSQKATGRGFYGYTF.